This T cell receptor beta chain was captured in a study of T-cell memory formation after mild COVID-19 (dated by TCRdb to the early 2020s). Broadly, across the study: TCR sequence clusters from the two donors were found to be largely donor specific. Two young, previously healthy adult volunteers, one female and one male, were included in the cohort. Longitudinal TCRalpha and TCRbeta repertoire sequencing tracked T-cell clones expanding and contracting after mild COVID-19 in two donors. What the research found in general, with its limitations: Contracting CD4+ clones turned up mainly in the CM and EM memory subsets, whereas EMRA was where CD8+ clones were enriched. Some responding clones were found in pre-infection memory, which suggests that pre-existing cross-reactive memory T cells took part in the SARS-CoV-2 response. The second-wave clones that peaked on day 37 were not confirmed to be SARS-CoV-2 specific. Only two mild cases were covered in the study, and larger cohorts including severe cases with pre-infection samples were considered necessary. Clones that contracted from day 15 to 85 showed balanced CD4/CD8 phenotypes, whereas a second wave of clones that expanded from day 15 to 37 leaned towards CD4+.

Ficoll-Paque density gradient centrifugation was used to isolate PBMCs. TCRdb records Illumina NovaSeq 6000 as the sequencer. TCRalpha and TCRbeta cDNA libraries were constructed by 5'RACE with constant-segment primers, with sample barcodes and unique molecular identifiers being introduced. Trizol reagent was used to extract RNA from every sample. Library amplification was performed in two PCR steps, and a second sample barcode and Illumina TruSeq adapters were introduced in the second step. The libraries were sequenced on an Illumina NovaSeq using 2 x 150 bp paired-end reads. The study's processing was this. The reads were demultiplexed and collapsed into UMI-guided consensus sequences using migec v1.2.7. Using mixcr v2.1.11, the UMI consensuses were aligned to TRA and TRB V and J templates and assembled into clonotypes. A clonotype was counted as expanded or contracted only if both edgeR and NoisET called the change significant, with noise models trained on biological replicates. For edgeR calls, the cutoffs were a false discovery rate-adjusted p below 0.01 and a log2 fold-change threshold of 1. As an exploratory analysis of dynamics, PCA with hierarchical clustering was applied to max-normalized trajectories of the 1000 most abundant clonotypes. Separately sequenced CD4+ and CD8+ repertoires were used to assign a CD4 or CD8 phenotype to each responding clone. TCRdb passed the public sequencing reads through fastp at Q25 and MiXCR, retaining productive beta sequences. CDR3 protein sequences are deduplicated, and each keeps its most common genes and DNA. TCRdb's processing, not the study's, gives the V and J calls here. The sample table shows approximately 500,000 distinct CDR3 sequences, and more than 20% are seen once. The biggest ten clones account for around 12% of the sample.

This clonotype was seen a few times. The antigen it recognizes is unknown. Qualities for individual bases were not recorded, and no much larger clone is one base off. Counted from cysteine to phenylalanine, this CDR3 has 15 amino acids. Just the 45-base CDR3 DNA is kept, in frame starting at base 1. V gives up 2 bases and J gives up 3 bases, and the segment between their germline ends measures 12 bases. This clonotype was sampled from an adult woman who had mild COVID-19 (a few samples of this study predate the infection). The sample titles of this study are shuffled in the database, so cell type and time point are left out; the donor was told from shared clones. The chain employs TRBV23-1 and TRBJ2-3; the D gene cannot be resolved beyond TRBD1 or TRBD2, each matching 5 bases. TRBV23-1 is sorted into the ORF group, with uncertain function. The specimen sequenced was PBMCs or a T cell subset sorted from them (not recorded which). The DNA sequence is TGCGCCAGCAGTCAACGGGGCGGCCAAACAGATACGCAGTATTTT. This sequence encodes CASSQRGGQTDTQYF.